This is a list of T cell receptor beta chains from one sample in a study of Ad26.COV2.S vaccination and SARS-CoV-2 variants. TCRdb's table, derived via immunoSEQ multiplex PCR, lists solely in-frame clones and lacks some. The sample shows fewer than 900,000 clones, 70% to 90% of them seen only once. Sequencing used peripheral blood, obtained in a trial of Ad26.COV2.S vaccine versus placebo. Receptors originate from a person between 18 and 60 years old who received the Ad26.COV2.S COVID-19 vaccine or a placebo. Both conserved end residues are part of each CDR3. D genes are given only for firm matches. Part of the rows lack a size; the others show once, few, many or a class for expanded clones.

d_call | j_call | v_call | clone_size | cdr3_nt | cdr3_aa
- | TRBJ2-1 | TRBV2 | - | TGTGCCAGCAGAGGAGAGGGGGGCTCCTACAATGAGCAGTTCTTC | CASRGEGGSYNEQFF
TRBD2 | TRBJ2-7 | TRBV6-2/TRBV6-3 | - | TGTGCCAGCAGTTACCCGGGACTAGCGGGAGGATACGAGCAGTACTTC | CASSYPGLAGGYEQYF
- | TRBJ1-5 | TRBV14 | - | TGTGCCAGCAGCCCCCAGGGCCGGGATAGCAATCAGCCCCAGCATTTT | CASSPQGRDSNQPQHF
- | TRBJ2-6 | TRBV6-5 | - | TGTGCCAGCAGCCGCCGCTCTGGGGCCAACGTCCTGACTTTC | CASSRRSGANVLTF
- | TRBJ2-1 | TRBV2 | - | TGTGCCAGCAGTGAAGGAGGACTGACTTCGTTCTTC | CASSEGGLTSFF
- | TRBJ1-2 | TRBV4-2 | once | TGTGCCAGCAGCTCCGTCGGAGGGGGGGTTGATGGCTACACCTTC | CASSSVGGGVDGYTF
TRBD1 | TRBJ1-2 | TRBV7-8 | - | TGTGCCAGCAGCCTCCGGACAGGGGAAGGCTATGGCTACACCTTC | CASSLRTGEGYGYTF
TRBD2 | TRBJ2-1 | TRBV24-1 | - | TGTGCCACCAGTGGGATCCGGGACCATAAACTAGCGGGAGTAGGGTACAATGAGCAGTTCTTC | CATSGIRDHKLAGVGYNEQFF
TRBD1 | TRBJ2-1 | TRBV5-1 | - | TGCGCCAGGAAGACAGGGGGCAATGAGCAGTTCTTC | CARKTGGNEQFF
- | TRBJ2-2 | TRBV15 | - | TGTGCCACCAGCGTAAGAAGGGGCGGGGAGCTGTTTTTT | CATSVRRGGELFF
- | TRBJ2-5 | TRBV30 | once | TGTGCCTGGAGTGAGGGTAGCTTGCAGACCCAGTACTTC | CAWSEGSLQTQYF
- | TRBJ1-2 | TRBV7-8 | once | TGTGCCAGCAGTCCCCAGGGGATGGGCTATGGCTACACCTTC | CASSPQGMGYGYTF
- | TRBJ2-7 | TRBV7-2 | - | TGTGCCAGCAGCTCCCGGGACATTTACGAGCAGTACTTC | CASSSRDIYEQYF
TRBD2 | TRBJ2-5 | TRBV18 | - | TGTGCCAGCTCACCGCCGGGACTAGGAGAGACCCAGTACTTC | CASSPPGLGETQYF
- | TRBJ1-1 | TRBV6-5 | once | TGTGCCAGCAGTTATGGGACCAGTAAGTATGAAGCTTTCTTT | CASSYGTSKYEAFF
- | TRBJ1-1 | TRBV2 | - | TGTGCCAGCAGTGGGATCCCTACAGGGAACACTGAAGCTTTCTTT | CASSGIPTGNTEAFF
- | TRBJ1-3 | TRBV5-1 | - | TGCGCCAGCAGCTTGGGGACCGGGACCTTACCAAACACCATATATTTT | CASSLGTGTLPNTIYF
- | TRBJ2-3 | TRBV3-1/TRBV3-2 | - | TGTGCCAGCAGCCAAAGTACAGATACGCAGTATTTT | CASSQSTDTQYF
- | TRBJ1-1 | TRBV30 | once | TGTGCCTGGAGTTCAGGGGCTTGGACTGAAGCTTTCTTT | CAWSSGAWTEAFF
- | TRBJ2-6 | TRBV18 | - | TGTGCCAGCTCACCTTATCGAGGTCCAGGGCACTCTGGGGCCAACGTCCTGACTTTC | CASSPYRGPGHSGANVLTF
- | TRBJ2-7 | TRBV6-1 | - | TGTGCCAGCAGTGCCCAAAGAGGGGTCCTCTCCTACGAGCAGTACTTC | CASSAQRGVLSYEQYF
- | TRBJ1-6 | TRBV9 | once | TGTGCCAGCAGCTTCGGGATGAGCTCCTATAATTCACCCCTCCACTTT | CASSFGMSSYNSPLHF
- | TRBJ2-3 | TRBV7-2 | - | TGTGCCAGCAGCTTGGGCGGGATAGGGCGAGATACGCAGTATTTT | CASSLGGIGRDTQYF